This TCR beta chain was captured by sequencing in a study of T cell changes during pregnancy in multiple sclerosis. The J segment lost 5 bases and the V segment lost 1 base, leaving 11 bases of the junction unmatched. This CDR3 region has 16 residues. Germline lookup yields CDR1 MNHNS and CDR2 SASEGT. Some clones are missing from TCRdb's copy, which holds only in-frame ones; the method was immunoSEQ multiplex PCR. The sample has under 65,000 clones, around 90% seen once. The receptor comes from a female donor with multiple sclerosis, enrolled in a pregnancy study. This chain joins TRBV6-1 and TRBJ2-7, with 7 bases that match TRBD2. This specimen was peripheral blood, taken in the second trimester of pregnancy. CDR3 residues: CASSEVVAGEADEQYF. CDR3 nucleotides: TGTGCCAGCAGTGAAGTCGTTGCGGGAGAGGCCGACGAGCAGTACTTC.